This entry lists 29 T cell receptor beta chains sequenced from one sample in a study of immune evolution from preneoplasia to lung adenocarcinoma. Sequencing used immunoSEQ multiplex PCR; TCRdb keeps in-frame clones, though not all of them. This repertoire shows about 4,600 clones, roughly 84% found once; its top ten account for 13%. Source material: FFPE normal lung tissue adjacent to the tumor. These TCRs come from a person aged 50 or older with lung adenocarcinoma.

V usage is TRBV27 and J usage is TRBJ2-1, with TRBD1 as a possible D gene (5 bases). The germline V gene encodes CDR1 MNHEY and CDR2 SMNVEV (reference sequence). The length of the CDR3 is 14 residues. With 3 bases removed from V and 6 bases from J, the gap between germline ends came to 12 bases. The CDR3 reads CASSLQGSPNEQFF. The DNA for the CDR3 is TGTGCCAGCAGTTTGCAGGGATCTCCCAATGAGCAGTTCTTC.

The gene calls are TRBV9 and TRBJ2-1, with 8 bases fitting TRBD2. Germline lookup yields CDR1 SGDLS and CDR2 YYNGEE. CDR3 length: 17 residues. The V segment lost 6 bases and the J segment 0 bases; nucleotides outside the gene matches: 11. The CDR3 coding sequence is TGTGCCAGCACCACGGGGGGGCGGACTAGCTCCTACAATGAGCAGTTCTTC. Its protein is CASTTGGRTSSYNEQFF.

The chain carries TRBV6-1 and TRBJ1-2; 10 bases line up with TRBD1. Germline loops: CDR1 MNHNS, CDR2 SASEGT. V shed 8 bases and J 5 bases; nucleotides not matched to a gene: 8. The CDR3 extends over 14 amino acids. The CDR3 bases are TGTGCCAGCGGACGGGACAGGGGCGGATATGGCTACACCTTC. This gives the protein CASGRDRGGYGYTF.

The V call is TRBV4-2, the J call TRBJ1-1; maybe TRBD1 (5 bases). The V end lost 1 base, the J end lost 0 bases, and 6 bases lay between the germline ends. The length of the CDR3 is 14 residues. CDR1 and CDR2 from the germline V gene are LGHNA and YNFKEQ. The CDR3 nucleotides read TGTGCCAGCAGCCAAGGACAGATGAACACTGAAGCTTTCTTT. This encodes CASSQGQMNTEAFF.

The chain's CDR3 is CASKVQGDQPQHF. The CDR3, as DNA: TGTGCCAGCAAGGTACAGGGCGATCAGCCCCAGCATTTT. This chain joins TRBV2 and TRBJ1-5; possible D gene TRBD1, 6 bases. CDR3 length: 13 amino acids. V lost 7 bases and J 5 bases, leaving 12 bases between the germline ends. The germline V gene has CDR1 SNHLY and CDR2 FYNNEI.

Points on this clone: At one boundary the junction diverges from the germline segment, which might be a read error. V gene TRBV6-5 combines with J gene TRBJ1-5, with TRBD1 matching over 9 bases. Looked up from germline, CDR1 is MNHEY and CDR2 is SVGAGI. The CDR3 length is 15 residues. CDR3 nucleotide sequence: TGTACCAGCAGTTACACGACAGGGGGGGATCAGCCCCAGCATTTT. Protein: CTSSYTTGGDQPQHF.

CDR3 nucleotide sequence: TGTGCCAGCAGCCCGGGACAGGGCGGGACTGAAGCTTTCTTT. It is translated as CASSPGQGGTEAFF. The V call is TRBV11-2, the J call TRBJ1-1; 9 nucleotides match TRBD1. CDR3 length equals 14 residues. Germline V gene data show CDR1 as SGHAT and CDR2 as FQNNGV. With 5 bases clipped from V and 5 bases from J, the junction kept 6 bases outside the gene matches.

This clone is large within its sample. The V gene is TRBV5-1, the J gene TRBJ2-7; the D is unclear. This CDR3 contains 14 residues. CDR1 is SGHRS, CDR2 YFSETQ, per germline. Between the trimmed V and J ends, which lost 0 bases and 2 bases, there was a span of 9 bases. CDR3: CASSLALGTYEQYF. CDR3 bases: TGCGCCAGCAGCTTGGCCCTGGGGACCTACGAGCAGTACTTC.

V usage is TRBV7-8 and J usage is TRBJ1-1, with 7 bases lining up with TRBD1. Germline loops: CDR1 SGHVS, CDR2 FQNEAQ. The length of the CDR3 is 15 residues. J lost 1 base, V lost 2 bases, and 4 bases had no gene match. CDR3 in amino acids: CASSLWYRGNTEAFF. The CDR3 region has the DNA TGTGCCAGCAGCTTATGGTACAGGGGGAACACTGAAGCTTTCTTT.

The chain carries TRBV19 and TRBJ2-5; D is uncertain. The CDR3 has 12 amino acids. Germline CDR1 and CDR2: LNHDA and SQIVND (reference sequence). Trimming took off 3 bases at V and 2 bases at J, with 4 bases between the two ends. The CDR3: CASSMPQETQYF. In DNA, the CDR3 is TGTGCCAGTAGTATGCCACAAGAGACCCAGTACTTC.

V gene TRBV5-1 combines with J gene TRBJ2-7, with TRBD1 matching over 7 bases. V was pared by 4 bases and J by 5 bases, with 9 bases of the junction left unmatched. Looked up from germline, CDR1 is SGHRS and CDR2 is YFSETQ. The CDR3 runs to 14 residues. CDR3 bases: TGCGCCAGCAGCCTGGGACAGCGGAGCCACGAGCAGTACTTC. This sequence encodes CASSLGQRSHEQYF.

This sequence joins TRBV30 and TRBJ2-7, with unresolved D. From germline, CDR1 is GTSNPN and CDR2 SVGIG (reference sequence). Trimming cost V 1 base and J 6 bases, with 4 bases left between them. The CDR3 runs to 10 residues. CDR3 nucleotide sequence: TGTGCCTGGAGTGCGGTCGAGCAGTACTTC. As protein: CAWSAVEQYF.

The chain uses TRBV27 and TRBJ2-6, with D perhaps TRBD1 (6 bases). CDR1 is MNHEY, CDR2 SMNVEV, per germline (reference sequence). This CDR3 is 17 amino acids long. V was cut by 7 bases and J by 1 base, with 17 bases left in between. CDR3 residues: CASTLGQTLSGANVLTF. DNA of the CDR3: TGTGCCAGCACCCTCGGACAGACGTTATCTGGGGCCAACGTCCTGACTTTC.

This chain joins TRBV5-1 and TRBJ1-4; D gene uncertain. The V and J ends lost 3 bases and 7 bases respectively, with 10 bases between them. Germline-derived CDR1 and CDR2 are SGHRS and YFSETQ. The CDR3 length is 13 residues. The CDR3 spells CASSSAGTEKLFF. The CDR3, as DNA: TGCGCCAGCAGCTCGGCAGGTACTGAAAAACTGTTTTTT.

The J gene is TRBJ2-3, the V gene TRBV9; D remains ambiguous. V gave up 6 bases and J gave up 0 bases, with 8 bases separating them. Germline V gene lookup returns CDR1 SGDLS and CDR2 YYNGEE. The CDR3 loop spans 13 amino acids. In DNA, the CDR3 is TGTGCCAGCAACGGTGGCAGCACAGATACGCAGTATTTT. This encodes CASNGGSTDTQYF.

Here the CDR3 reads CASSPAQGDYGYTF. The CDR3 DNA follows: TGTGCCAGCTCACCCGCTCAGGGGGACTATGGCTACACCTTC. The chain couples TRBV18 to TRBJ1-2; 7 bases line up with TRBD1. Germline V gene sequence: CDR1 KGHSH, CDR2 LQKENI. This CDR3 region has 14 residues. The junction had 4 bases not matched to a gene; V was cut back by 3 bases and J by 3 bases.

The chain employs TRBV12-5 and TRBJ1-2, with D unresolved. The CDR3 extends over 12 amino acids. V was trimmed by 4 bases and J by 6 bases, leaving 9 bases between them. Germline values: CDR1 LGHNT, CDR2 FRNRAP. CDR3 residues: CASGSPVHGYTF. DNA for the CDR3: TGTGCTAGTGGTTCGCCCGTCCATGGCTACACCTTC.

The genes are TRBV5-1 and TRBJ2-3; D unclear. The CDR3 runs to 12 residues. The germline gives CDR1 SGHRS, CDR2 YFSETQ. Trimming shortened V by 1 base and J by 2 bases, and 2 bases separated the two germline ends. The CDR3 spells CASSLSTDTQYF. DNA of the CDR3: TGCGCCAGCAGCTTGTCCACAGATACGCAGTATTTT.

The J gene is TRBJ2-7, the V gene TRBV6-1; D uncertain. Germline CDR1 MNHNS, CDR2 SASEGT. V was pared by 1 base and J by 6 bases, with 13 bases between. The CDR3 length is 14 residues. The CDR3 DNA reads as TGTGCCAGCAGTGAAGAAGTTGGACGCTTCGAGCAGTACTTC. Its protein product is CASSEEVGRFEQYF.

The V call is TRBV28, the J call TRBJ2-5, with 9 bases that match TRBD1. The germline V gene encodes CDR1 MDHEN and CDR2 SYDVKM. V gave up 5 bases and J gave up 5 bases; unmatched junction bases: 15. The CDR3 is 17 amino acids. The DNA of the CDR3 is TGTGCCAGCAGTGGAGTTACCGGGACAGGGATAAGGGAGACCCAGTACTTC. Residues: CASSGVTGTGIRETQYF.

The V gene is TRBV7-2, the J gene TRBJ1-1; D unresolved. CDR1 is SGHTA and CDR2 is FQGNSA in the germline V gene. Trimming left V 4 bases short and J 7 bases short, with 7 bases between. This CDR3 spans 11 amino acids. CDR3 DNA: TGTGCCAGCAGCTCCAATTTTGAAGCTTTCTTT. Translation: CASSSNFEAFF.

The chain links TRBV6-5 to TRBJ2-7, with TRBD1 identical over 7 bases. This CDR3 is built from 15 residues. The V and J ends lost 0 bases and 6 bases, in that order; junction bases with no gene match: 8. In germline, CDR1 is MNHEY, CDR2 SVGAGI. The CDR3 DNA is TGTGCCAGCAGTTACTCGGGGGACAGACACTCCGAGCAGTACTTC. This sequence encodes CASSYSGDRHSEQYF.

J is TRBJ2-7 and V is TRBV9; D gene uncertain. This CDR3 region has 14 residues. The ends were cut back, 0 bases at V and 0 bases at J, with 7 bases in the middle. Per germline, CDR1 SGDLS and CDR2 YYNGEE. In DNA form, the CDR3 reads TGTGCCAGCAGCGTAGACGGTCCCTCCTACGAGCAGTACTTC. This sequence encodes CASSVDGPSYEQYF.

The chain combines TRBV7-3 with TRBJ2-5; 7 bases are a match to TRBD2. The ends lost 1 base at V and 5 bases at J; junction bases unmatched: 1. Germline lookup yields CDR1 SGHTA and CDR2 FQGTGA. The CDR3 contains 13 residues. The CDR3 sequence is CASSLMRGETQYF. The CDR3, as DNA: TGTGCCAGCAGCTTAATGCGGGGGGAGACCCAGTACTTC.

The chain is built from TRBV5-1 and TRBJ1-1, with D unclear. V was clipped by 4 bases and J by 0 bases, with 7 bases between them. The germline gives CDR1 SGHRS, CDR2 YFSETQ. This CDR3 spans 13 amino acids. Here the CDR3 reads CASSTKMNTEAFF. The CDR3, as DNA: TGCGCCAGCAGCACCAAAATGAACACTGAAGCTTTCTTT.

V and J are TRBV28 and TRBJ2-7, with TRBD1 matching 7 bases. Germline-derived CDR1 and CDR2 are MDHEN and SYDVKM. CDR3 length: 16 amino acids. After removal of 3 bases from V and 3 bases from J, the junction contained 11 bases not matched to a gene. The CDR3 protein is CASSFPTGEYSYEQYF. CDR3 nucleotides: TGTGCCAGCAGTTTCCCAACAGGGGAGTATAGCTACGAGCAGTACTTC.

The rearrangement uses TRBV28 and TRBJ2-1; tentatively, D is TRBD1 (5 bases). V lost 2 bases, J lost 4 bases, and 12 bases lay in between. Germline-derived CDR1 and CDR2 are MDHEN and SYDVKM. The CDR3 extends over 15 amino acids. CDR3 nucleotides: TGTGCCAGCAGTTTAGCCAGGGATACGTACAATGAGCAGTTCTTC. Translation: CASSLARDTYNEQFF.

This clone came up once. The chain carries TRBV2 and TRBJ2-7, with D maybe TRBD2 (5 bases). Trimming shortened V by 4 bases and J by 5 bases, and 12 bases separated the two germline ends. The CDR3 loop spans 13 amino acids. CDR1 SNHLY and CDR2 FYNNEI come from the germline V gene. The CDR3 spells CASSGLSAHEQYF. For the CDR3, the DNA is TGTGCCAGCAGTGGACTAAGTGCCCACGAGCAGTACTTC. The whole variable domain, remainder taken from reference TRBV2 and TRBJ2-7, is EPEVTQTPSHQVTQMGQEVILRCVPISNHLYFYWYRQILGQKVEFLVSFYNNEISEKSEIFDDQFSVERPDGSNFTLKIRSTKLEDSAMYFCASSGLSAHEQYFGPGTRLTVT.

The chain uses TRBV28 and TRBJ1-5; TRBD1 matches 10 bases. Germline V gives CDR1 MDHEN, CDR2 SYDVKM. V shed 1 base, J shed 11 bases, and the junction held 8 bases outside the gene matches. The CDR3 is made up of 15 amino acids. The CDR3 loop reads CASSLSRTGGMAQHF. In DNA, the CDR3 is TGTGCCAGCAGTTTATCCCGGACAGGGGGGATGGCCCAGCATTTT.